This T cell receptor (beta chain) was observed in a study of regulatory T cells in long-lasting Graves disease. Whole-study findings and limits: Persistent cases favored TRBV28, TRBJ1-2 and TRBJ2-5.

Time point defined: newly diagnosed GD, antithyroid drugs for less than 3 months. Isolated PBMC RNA provided the starting material for the TCR library. A roughly 8.3-milliliter sample of peripheral blood was drawn into EDTA tubes. A remark on this clonotype: Its antigen is not identified.

CDR1 and CDR2 (germline): SGHDN, FVKESK. Trimming left V 6 bases short and J 0 bases short, with 21 bases between. CDR3 length equals 19 residues. Arm-PCR with iRepertoire HTBI primers amplified the CDR3 regions for these TCR beta libraries. A single record per CDR3 protein comes from TCRdb applying MiXCR to the multiplex PCR reads. The sample yields just over 600,000 distinct CDR3 sequences, around 17% seen once. The same data also contributed to another study, on T cells in Graves' hyperthyroidism and ophthalmopathy.

The specimen comprised peripheral blood mononuclear cells (PBMCs), sampled at new diagnosis, from a patient treated with antithyroid drugs. The J gene is TRBJ2-6, the V gene TRBV14, with D possibly called TRBD1 or TRBD2 (5 bases each). This TCR was sampled from a woman aged 25 to 45 with Graves disease. Written as DNA, the CDR3 is TGTGCCAGCAGAGATATTCGACAGACTACCACCTCTGGGGCCAACGTCCTGACTTTC. Translation: CASRDIRQTTTSGANVLTF. Full variable domain (outside the CDR3, taken from reference TRBV14 and TRBJ2-6): EAGVTQFPSHSVIEKGQTVTLRCDPISGHDNLYWYRRVMGKEIKFLLHFVKESKQDESGMPNNRFLAERTGGTYSTLKVQPAELEDSGVYFCASRDIRQTTTSGANVLTFGAGSRLTVL.